This T cell receptor beta chain was captured in a study of technical replicates of blood from a few donors. This CDR3 has 20 amino acids. Germline V gene sequence: CDR1 SGHTA, CDR2 FQGTGA. J was trimmed by 4 bases and V by 1 base; bases with no gene match: 13. In this sample, this clone turned up once. Method: immunoSEQ multiplex PCR; TCRdb's copy keeps in-frame clones and lacks some. The sample holds approximately 89,000 clones, about 94% seen once. The sequenced sample consisted of T cells isolated from PBMCs. The chain carries TRBV7-3 and TRBJ2-2; 12 nucleotides match TRBD2. The TCR comes from a human donor in good health. In nucleotides, the CDR3 is TGTGCCAGCAGCTTAAAAGGAACTTGGACTAGCGGGGTCCCCACCGGGGAGCTGTTTTTT. It codes for CASSLKGTWTSGVPTGELFF.